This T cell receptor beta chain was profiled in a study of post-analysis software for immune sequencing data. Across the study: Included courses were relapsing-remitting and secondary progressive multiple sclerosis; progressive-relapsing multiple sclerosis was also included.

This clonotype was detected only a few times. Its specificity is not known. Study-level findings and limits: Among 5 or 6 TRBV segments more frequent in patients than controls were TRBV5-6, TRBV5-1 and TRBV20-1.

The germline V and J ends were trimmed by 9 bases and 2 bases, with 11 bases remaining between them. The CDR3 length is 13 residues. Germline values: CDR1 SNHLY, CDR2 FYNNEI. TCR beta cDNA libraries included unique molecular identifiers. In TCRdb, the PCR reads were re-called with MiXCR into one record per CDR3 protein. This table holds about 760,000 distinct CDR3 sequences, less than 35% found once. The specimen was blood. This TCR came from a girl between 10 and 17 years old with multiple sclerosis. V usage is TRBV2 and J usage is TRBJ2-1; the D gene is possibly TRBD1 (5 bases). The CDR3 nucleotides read TGTGCCAGTCAGGGTTTCGCCTACAATGAGCAGTTCTTC. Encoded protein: CASQGFAYNEQFF. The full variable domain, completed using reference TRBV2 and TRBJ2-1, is EPEVTQTPSHQVTQMGQEVILRCVPISNHLYFYWYRQILGQKVEFLVSFYNNEISEKSEIFDDQFSVERPDGSNFTLKIRSTKLEDSAMYFCASQGFAYNEQFFGPGTRLTVL.